Listed below are T cell receptor beta chains from one sample, sequenced in a study of CD8 T cells in ankylosing spondylitis. TCRdb recomputed calls from the 5' RACE reads with MiXCR, one row per CDR3 protein. This table holds hundreds of thousands of distinct CDR3 sequences, around 26% found once. Sequenced material: blood, either unsorted or a sorted T cell fraction (not recorded which). The receptors derive from a male donor with ankylosing spondylitis. CDR3s include the opening cysteine and the closing phenylalanine or tryptophan. Each record gives: V gene, D gene, clone size, J gene, CDR3 DNA, CDR3 protein. A D gene is named only where the DNA matches it firmly. Clone size appears in some rows only: once, few, many, or a class for an expanded clone.

V gene: TRBV5-1
D gene: NA
clone size: NA
J gene: TRBJ2-3
CDR3 DNA: TGCGCCAGCAGCATAGGCACAGATACGCAGTATTTT
CDR3 protein: CASSIGTDTQYF

V gene: TRBV7-9
D gene: TRBD2
clone size: NA
J gene: TRBJ2-1
CDR3 DNA: TGTGCCAGCACCTCCACCGGGACTAGCGGGACCGGGCAGTTCTTC
CDR3 protein: CASTSTGTSGTGQFF

V gene: TRBV5-1
D gene: NA
clone size: few
J gene: TRBJ1-2
CDR3 DNA: TGCGCCAGCAGCTTGGAAGTGGTCGTCGGCGGACCTAACTATGGCTACACCTTC
CDR3 protein: CASSLEVVVGGPNYGYTF

V gene: TRBV12-3/TRBV12-4
D gene: TRBD2
clone size: few
J gene: TRBJ2-2
CDR3 DNA: TGTGCCAGCCTGGGACTAGCGGGAGTTGATACCGGGGAGCTGTTTTTT
CDR3 protein: CASLGLAGVDTGELFF

V gene: TRBV18
D gene: NA
clone size: few
J gene: TRBJ2-2
CDR3 DNA: TGTGCCAGCTCGCCCACCCCGGGGGAGCTGTTTTTT
CDR3 protein: CASSPTPGELFF

V gene: TRBV20-1
D gene: TRBD2
clone size: NA
J gene: TRBJ2-4
CDR3 DNA: TGCAGTGCCGGCGGGGGGGGCGCCAAAAACATTCAGTACTTC
CDR3 protein: CSAGGGGAKNIQYF

V gene: TRBV5-1
D gene: TRBD1
clone size: NA
J gene: TRBJ2-4
CDR3 DNA: TGCGCCAGCAGCTTGACAGGGGTGAACGCCAAAAACATTCAGTACTTC
CDR3 protein: CASSLTGVNAKNIQYF

V gene: TRBV24-1
D gene: TRBD1
clone size: NA
J gene: TRBJ2-1
CDR3 DNA: TGTGCCACCAGTGACGTCGTACCGGGACAGGGGTACAATGAGCAGTTCTTC
CDR3 protein: CATSDVVPGQGYNEQFF

V gene: TRBV7-9
D gene: NA
clone size: few
J gene: TRBJ1-6
CDR3 DNA: TGTGCCAGCAGCTCCGATGGGCGGGGTCCGAATTCACCCCTCCACTTT
CDR3 protein: CASSSDGRGPNSPLHF

V gene: TRBV20-1
D gene: NA
clone size: NA
J gene: TRBJ2-7
CDR3 DNA: TGCAGTGCTAGTGGGGCAGGGGTCTCCGACGAGCAGTACTTC
CDR3 protein: CSASGAGVSDEQYF

V gene: TRBV7-6
D gene: NA
clone size: few
J gene: TRBJ2-4
CDR3 DNA: TGTGCCAGCAGCTTAGCGTCGACCGACATTCAGTACTTC
CDR3 protein: CASSLASTDIQYF

V gene: TRBV20-1
D gene: TRBD2
clone size: NA
J gene: TRBJ2-5
CDR3 DNA: TGTAGCGGGTTTACGGGGGAGACCCAGTACTTC
CDR3 protein: CSGFTGETQYF

V gene: TRBV15
D gene: NA
clone size: NA
J gene: TRBJ1-3
CDR3 DNA: TGTGCCACCAGCAGAGATCGATCAGGGACTGGAAACACCATATATTTT
CDR3 protein: CATSRDRSGTGNTIYF

V gene: TRBV12-3/TRBV12-4
D gene: NA
clone size: few
J gene: TRBJ1-5
CDR3 DNA: TGTGCCAGCAGTTTAGGAGGACGGACCGGCAATCAGCCCCAGCATTTT
CDR3 protein: CASSLGGRTGNQPQHF

V gene: TRBV14
D gene: NA
clone size: NA
J gene: TRBJ1-1
CDR3 DNA: TGTGCCAGCAGCCAAGATCCACGGGGGCAGGGGATGAACACTGAAGCTTTCTTT
CDR3 protein: CASSQDPRGQGMNTEAFF

V gene: TRBV24-1
D gene: NA
clone size: few
J gene: TRBJ2-1
CDR3 DNA: TGTGCCACCAGTGGTTCTAGCTCCTACAATGAGCAGTTCTTC
CDR3 protein: CATSGSSSYNEQFF

V gene: TRBV6-1
D gene: NA
clone size: NA
J gene: TRBJ2-7
CDR3 DNA: TGTGCCAGCAGCGCCGACAGGCTCTACGAGCAGTACTTC
CDR3 protein: CASSADRLYEQYF

V gene: TRBV6-1
D gene: TRBD1
clone size: few
J gene: TRBJ2-3
CDR3 DNA: TGTGCCAGCAGTGAGCGAGGGACAGTTTCCCCAGATACGCAGTATTTT
CDR3 protein: CASSERGTVSPDTQYF

V gene: TRBV29-1
D gene: NA
clone size: NA
J gene: TRBJ2-2
CDR3 DNA: TGCAGCGTTGAGGTGCTAGTCGACGGGGAGCTGTTTTTT
CDR3 protein: CSVEVLVDGELFF

V gene: TRBV25-1
D gene: TRBD1
clone size: NA
J gene: TRBJ2-4
CDR3 DNA: TGTGCCAGCAGTGATCTACAGGGGGGCAAAAACATTCAGTACTTC
CDR3 protein: CASSDLQGGKNIQYF

V gene: TRBV14
D gene: TRBD1
clone size: many
J gene: TRBJ2-3
CDR3 DNA: TGTGCCAGCAGCCCGACAGGGGGCTCACGAGATACGCAGTATTTT
CDR3 protein: CASSPTGGSRDTQYF

V gene: TRBV4-2
D gene: NA
clone size: few
J gene: TRBJ1-5
CDR3 DNA: TGTGCCAGCAGCCAAGACCTATTAGATCAGCCCCAGCATTTT
CDR3 protein: CASSQDLLDQPQHF

V gene: TRBV3-1
D gene: NA
clone size: NA
J gene: TRBJ2-1
CDR3 DNA: TGTGCCAGCAGCCAAAGAGGAAACAGCCACAATGAGCAGTTCTTC
CDR3 protein: CASSQRGNSHNEQFF

V gene: TRBV3-1
D gene: NA
clone size: NA
J gene: TRBJ2-3
CDR3 DNA: TGTGCCAGCAGCCAAGACTTTTCGAGCGCTACGCAGTATTTT
CDR3 protein: CASSQDFSSATQYF

V gene: TRBV5-1
D gene: NA
clone size: few
J gene: TRBJ1-5
CDR3 DNA: TGCGCCAGCAGGTTATATAGCAATCAGCCCCAGCATTTT
CDR3 protein: CASRLYSNQPQHF

V gene: TRBV3-1
D gene: TRBD2
clone size: few
J gene: TRBJ2-1
CDR3 DNA: TGTGCCAGCAGCACTGGACTAGCGGGAGGCAATGAGCAGTTCTTC
CDR3 protein: CASSTGLAGGNEQFF

V gene: TRBV10-1
D gene: NA
clone size: few
J gene: TRBJ2-3
CDR3 DNA: TGCGCCAGCAGTGAATCGGTAGGGTCAGCAGATACGCAGTATTTT
CDR3 protein: CASSESVGSADTQYF

V gene: TRBV4-1
D gene: NA
clone size: NA
J gene: TRBJ1-2
CDR3 DNA: TGCGCCAGCAGCCAAGTGGCCTCCTCGCGGAGCGGCTACACCTTC
CDR3 protein: CASSQVASSRSGYTF

V gene: TRBV12-3/TRBV12-4
D gene: TRBD1
clone size: many
J gene: TRBJ1-4
CDR3 DNA: TGTGCCAGCAGTCCCGACAGGGGGAATGAAAAACTGTTTTTT
CDR3 protein: CASSPDRGNEKLFF

V gene: TRBV12-3/TRBV12-4
D gene: NA
clone size: many
J gene: TRBJ2-1
CDR3 DNA: TGTGCCAGCAGTTTAAACTACAATGAGCAGTTCTTC
CDR3 protein: CASSLNYNEQFF

V gene: TRBV29-1
D gene: NA
clone size: few
J gene: TRBJ2-1
CDR3 DNA: TGCAGCGTTGAAATGGCCCTACCTAACAATGAGCAGTTCTTC
CDR3 protein: CSVEMALPNNEQFF

V gene: TRBV7-9
D gene: TRBD1
clone size: NA
J gene: TRBJ1-4
CDR3 DNA: TGTGCCAGCAGTTCCCCCAGGGGGACAAGCGGCGAAAAACTGTTTTTT
CDR3 protein: CASSSPRGTSGEKLFF

V gene: TRBV20-1
D gene: NA
clone size: NA
J gene: TRBJ1-6
CDR3 DNA: TGCAGTGCTAGTGGGGGCGTCAATTCACCCCTCCACTTT
CDR3 protein: CSASGGVNSPLHF

V gene: TRBV7-2
D gene: TRBD1
clone size: NA
J gene: TRBJ2-7
CDR3 DNA: TGTGCCAGCAGCTTAGCCGGGACAGCCGCCGCGCAGTACTTC
CDR3 protein: CASSLAGTAAAQYF

V gene: TRBV12-3/TRBV12-4
D gene: NA
clone size: NA
J gene: TRBJ1-2
CDR3 DNA: TGTGCCAGCAGCACTTTCCAAGCTAACTATGGCTACACCTTC
CDR3 protein: CASSTFQANYGYTF

V gene: TRBV9
D gene: TRBD1
clone size: NA
J gene: TRBJ1-6
CDR3 DNA: TGTGCCAGCAGCGGAGAACAGGGGAGGAATTCACCCCTCCACTTT
CDR3 protein: CASSGEQGRNSPLHF

V gene: TRBV18
D gene: NA
clone size: NA
J gene: TRBJ2-1
CDR3 DNA: TGTGCCAGCTCACCGGCTGCCTACTCCTACAATGAGCAGTTCTTC
CDR3 protein: CASSPAAYSYNEQFF

V gene: TRBV11-2
D gene: NA
clone size: NA
J gene: TRBJ2-3
CDR3 DNA: TGTGCCAGCAGCCTCCGGACATCGTACACAGATACGCAGTATTTT
CDR3 protein: CASSLRTSYTDTQYF

V gene: TRBV5-1
D gene: TRBD1
clone size: NA
J gene: TRBJ1-1
CDR3 DNA: TGCGCCAGCAGCTTACAGGGGGCAGGCGCCACTGAAGCTTTCTTT
CDR3 protein: CASSLQGAGATEAFF

V gene: TRBV11-2
D gene: TRBD1
clone size: NA
J gene: TRBJ1-2
CDR3 DNA: TGTGCCAGCAGCTTAGATCTGGCAGGGGGCTTCTATGGCTACACCTTC
CDR3 protein: CASSLDLAGGFYGYTF

V gene: TRBV5-1
D gene: TRBD2
clone size: many
J gene: TRBJ2-3
CDR3 DNA: TGCGCCAGCAGCTTGGGTCTAGCGGGAAGCACAGATACGCAGTATTTT
CDR3 protein: CASSLGLAGSTDTQYF

V gene: TRBV5-1
D gene: NA
clone size: NA
J gene: TRBJ1-6
CDR3 DNA: TGCGCCAGCAGCTTGGGGCTGGACTCTCCTCGGTCACCCCTCCACTTT
CDR3 protein: CASSLGLDSPRSPLHF

V gene: TRBV10-1
D gene: NA
clone size: few
J gene: TRBJ2-1
CDR3 DNA: TGCGCCAGCAGTGAACCGTCTGGGGCCTACAATGAGCAGTTCTTC
CDR3 protein: CASSEPSGAYNEQFF

V gene: TRBV20-1
D gene: NA
clone size: few
J gene: TRBJ2-5
CDR3 DNA: TGCAGTGCTCCTCGGGACGGCAAAGAGACCCAGTACTTC
CDR3 protein: CSAPRDGKETQYF

V gene: TRBV20-1
D gene: TRBD1
clone size: NA
J gene: TRBJ2-3
CDR3 DNA: TGCAGTGCTAGACTCCCCGGGACAGGGACAGATACGCAGTATTTT
CDR3 protein: CSARLPGTGTDTQYF

V gene: TRBV18
D gene: NA
clone size: once
J gene: TRBJ2-1
CDR3 DNA: TGTGCCAGCTCACCAATCACTGGGACGGTTAATGAGCAGTTCTTC
CDR3 protein: CASSPITGTVNEQFF

V gene: TRBV12-3/TRBV12-4
D gene: NA
clone size: many
J gene: TRBJ1-2
CDR3 DNA: TGTGCCAGCAGTTTTACGGCCGAGGGCTACACCTTC
CDR3 protein: CASSFTAEGYTF

V gene: TRBV7-2
D gene: TRBD2
clone size: NA
J gene: TRBJ2-5
CDR3 DNA: TGTGCCAGCAGCTTACAAGCGGGAGAAGAAGAGACCCAGTACTTC
CDR3 protein: CASSLQAGEEETQYF

V gene: TRBV7-9
D gene: TRBD1
clone size: NA
J gene: TRBJ2-2
CDR3 DNA: TGTGCCAGCTTTTATGCGAGACAGGGGAGAATCGGGGAGCTGTTTTTT
CDR3 protein: CASFYARQGRIGELFF

V gene: TRBV5-1
D gene: NA
clone size: NA
J gene: TRBJ2-3
CDR3 DNA: TGCGCCAGCAGCTTGGAATACCGGAGCACAGATACGCAGTATTTT
CDR3 protein: CASSLEYRSTDTQYF

V gene: TRBV5-1
D gene: NA
clone size: NA
J gene: TRBJ1-4
CDR3 DNA: TGCGCCAGCAGCTTGGACACGGGGGCAAATGAAAAACTGTTTTTT
CDR3 protein: CASSLDTGANEKLFF

V gene: TRBV18
D gene: NA
clone size: few
J gene: TRBJ2-2
CDR3 DNA: TGTGCCAGCTCACCCGGACTGTATCCCGGGGAGCTGTTTTTT
CDR3 protein: CASSPGLYPGELFF

V gene: TRBV9
D gene: NA
clone size: once
J gene: TRBJ1-5
CDR3 DNA: TGTGCCAGCAGCGTAGGGGGCGCGAGCAATCAGCCCCAGCATTTT
CDR3 protein: CASSVGGASNQPQHF

V gene: TRBV29-1
D gene: TRBD1
clone size: NA
J gene: TRBJ1-4
CDR3 DNA: TGCAGCGTTGCGACCGTTCGGGGACAGGGAAGTGAAAAACTGTTTTTT
CDR3 protein: CSVATVRGQGSEKLFF

V gene: TRBV4-2
D gene: TRBD1
clone size: NA
J gene: TRBJ2-3
CDR3 DNA: TGTGCCAGCAGCCAAAGGTCTTTGTCAGGGGGCAGCACAGATACGCAGTATTTT
CDR3 protein: CASSQRSLSGGSTDTQYF

V gene: TRBV11-3
D gene: TRBD2
clone size: once
J gene: TRBJ2-1
CDR3 DNA: TGTGCCAGCGCCGAGCGGGGTTTCTCCTACAATGAGCAGTTCTTC
CDR3 protein: CASAERGFSYNEQFF